This T cell receptor beta chain was captured by sequencing in a study of blood T cells in healthy people across ages. Study findings and constraints: Estimates of total diversity, which came from one million sequenced T cells, were considered to be underestimates.

Per-sample PBMC isolation yielded at least 6 million cells. The CDR3 runs to 14 residues. V dropped 4 bases and J dropped 2 bases, with 9 bases sitting between them. Germline values: CDR1 LGHDT, CDR2 YNNKEL (reference sequence). Next came a second PCR, run for roughly 6 to 11 cycles, which used a sample-barcoded 5' primer along with a J-beta primer mix. Each sample yielded at least 3 million CDR3-containing paired-end reads. Via MiXCR, TCRdb re-called the 5' RACE reads, giving one row per CDR3 protein. The sample consists of around 850,000 distinct CDR3 sequences, around 36% of them appearing once. On this clonotype: Its antigen remains unidentified.

This rearrangement joins TRBV3-1 to TRBJ1-3; D possibly corresponds to TRBD1 (5 bases). The sequenced sample was blood. This receptor was obtained from a man younger than 30 in good health. CDR3 DNA sequence: TGTGCCAGCAGCCGAACAGGACCTGGAAACACCATATATTTT. It is translated as CASSRTGPGNTIYF.